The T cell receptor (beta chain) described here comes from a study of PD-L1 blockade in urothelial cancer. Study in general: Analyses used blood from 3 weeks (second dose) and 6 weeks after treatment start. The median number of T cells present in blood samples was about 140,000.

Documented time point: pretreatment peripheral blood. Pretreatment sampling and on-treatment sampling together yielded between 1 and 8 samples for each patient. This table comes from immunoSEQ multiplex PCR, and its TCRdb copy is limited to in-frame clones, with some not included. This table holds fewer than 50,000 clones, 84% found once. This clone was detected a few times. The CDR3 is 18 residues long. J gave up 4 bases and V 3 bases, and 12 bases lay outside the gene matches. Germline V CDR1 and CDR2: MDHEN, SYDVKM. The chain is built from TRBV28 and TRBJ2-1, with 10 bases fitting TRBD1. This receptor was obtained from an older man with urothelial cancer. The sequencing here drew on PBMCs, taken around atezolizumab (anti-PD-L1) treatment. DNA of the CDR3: TGTGCCAGCAGTTTGCGCTCGGACAGGGGGTCCCTATACAATGAGCAGTTCTTC. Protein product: CASSLRSDRGSLYNEQFF.